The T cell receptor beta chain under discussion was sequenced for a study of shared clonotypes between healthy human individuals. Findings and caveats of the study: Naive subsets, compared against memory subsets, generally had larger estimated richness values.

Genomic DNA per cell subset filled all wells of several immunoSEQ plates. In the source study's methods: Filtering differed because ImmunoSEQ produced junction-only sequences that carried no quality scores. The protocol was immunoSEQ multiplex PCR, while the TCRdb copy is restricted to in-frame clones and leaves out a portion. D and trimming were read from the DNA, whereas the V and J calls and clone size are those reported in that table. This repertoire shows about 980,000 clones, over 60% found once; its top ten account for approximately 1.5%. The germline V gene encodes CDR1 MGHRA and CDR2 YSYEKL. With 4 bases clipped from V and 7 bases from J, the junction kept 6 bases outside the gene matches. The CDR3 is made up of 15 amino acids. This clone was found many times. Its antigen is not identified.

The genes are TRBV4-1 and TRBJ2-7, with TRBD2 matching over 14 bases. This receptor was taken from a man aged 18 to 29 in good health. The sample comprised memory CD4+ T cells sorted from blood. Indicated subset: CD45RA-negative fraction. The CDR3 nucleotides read TGCGCCAGCAGCCCAGGGACTAGCGGGAGTCGGGAGCAGTACTTC. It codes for CASSPGTSGSREQYF.